Below, 23 T cell receptor beta chains from the same sample are listed, as sequenced in a study of T cell repertoires in cytomegalovirus infection. TCRdb processed the reads anew with MiXCR; each CDR3 protein has one entry. Among 170,000 or so distinct CDR3 sequences listed, 17% were seen once. The specimen sequenced was CD8+ T cells from PBMCs. All receptors derive from a human donor in good health (CMV status not recorded). Some clones in this sample may be carry-over from other donors' samples.

The V and J genes are TRBV28 and TRBJ2-1; 10 bases fit TRBD2. From germline, CDR1 is MDHEN and CDR2 SYDVKM. This CDR3 has 16 amino acids. V trimming: 3 bases; J trimming: 3 bases; junction bases outside the gene matches: 5. CDR3 in amino acids: CASSFGSGGGYNEQFF. CDR3 coding DNA: TGTGCCAGCAGTTTCGGCAGCGGGGGGGGCTACAATGAGCAGTTCTTC.

The chain combines TRBV7-9 with TRBJ2-7, with a possible D match to TRBD1 (6 bases). The CDR3 covers 15 residues. V gave up 2 bases and J gave up 5 bases, with 16 bases separating them. CDR1 SEHNR and CDR2 FQNEAQ come from the germline V gene (reference sequence). The CDR3 is CASSLPLQGLHEQYF. CDR3 DNA sequence: TGTGCCAGCAGCTTACCCTTACAGGGTTTGCACGAGCAGTACTTC.

In DNA form, the CDR3 reads TGTGCCAGCAGCTTTAGCGGGAGCACAGATACGCAGTATTTT. It encodes CASSFSGSTDTQYF. V usage is TRBV5-5 and J usage is TRBJ2-3; 7 positions match TRBD2. Germline loops: CDR1 SGHKS, CDR2 YYEKEE (reference sequence). The CDR3 runs to 14 residues. V was clipped by 2 bases and J by 0 bases; unmatched bases: 0. Full variable domain (missing parts from reference TRBV5-5 and TRBJ2-3): DAGVTQSPTHLIKTRGQQVTLRCSPISGHKSVSWYQQVLGQGPQFIFQYYEKEERGRGNFPDRFSARQFPNYSSELNVNALLLGDSALYLCASSFSGSTDTQYFGPGTRLTVL.

This clonotype was counted a few times. The V and J genes are TRBV20-1 and TRBJ1-2; TRBD1 agrees at 7 bases. CDR1 DFQATT and CDR2 SNEGSKA come from the germline V gene (reference sequence). The junction had 5 bases not matched to a gene; V was cut back by 0 bases and J by 4 bases. CDR3 size: 14 residues. CDR3 coding DNA: TGCAGTGCTAGAGATCGGGACAGCATCTATGGCTACACCTTC. This codes for CSARDRDSIYGYTF.

V and J are TRBV7-2 and TRBJ1-2, with unresolved D. V lost 2 bases, J lost 1 base, and 14 bases lay in between. There are 16 residues in the CDR3. CDR1 and CDR2 from the germline V gene are SGHTA and FQGNSA. CDR3: CASSLNFQASNYGYTF. The CDR3 coding sequence is TGTGCCAGCAGCTTAAATTTCCAGGCCAGTAACTATGGCTACACCTTC.

J is TRBJ2-1 and V is TRBV28, with D perhaps matching TRBD1 or TRBD2 (5 bases each). CDR3 size: 13 residues. V was cut by 8 bases and J by 4 bases, with 12 bases left in between. From germline, CDR1 is MDHEN and CDR2 SYDVKM. The CDR3 DNA reads as TGTGCCAGCCTCGGGGACGGTTACAATGAGCAGTTCTTC. This encodes CASLGDGYNEQFF.

This chain uses TRBV27 with TRBJ1-1; D might be TRBD1 (5 bases). Trimming cost V 5 bases and J 0 bases, with 13 bases left between them. CDR1 is MNHEY and CDR2 is SMNVEV in the germline V gene (reference sequence). The CDR3 runs to 15 residues. This CDR3 reads CASSLGTLMNTEAFF. The CDR3 DNA sequence: TGTGCCAGCAGTCTAGGGACTCTCATGAACACTGAAGCTTTCTTT.

This clonotype has a handful of counts. This chain connects TRBV15 to TRBJ1-5; D gene unclear. Germline loops: CDR1 LNHNV, CDR2 YYDKDF (reference sequence). The V and J ends lost 4 bases and 12 bases respectively, with 13 bases between them. The CDR3 runs 12 residues. The CDR3 bases are TGTGCCACCAGCAAAGACTCGGTTGGCCAGCATTTT. Translating it yields CATSKDSVGQHF. Complete variable domain (other parts from reference TRBV15 and TRBJ1-5): DAMVIQNPRYQVTQFGKPVTLSCSQTLNHNVMYWYQQKSSQAPKLLFHYYDKDFNNEADTPDNFQSRRPNTSFCFLDIRSPGLGDTAMYLCATSKDSVGQHFGDGTRLSIL.

There are a few counts of this clonotype. This chain uses TRBV6-5 with TRBJ1-1; the match to TRBD1 covers 9 bases. CDR1 and CDR2 from the germline V gene are MNHEY and SVGAGI. V shed 4 bases and J 4 bases; nucleotides not matched to a gene: 7. The CDR3 extends over 15 amino acids. The CDR3 sequence is CASSLTQGAGTEAFF. CDR3 DNA: TGTGCCAGCAGTTTAACACAGGGGGCCGGCACTGAAGCTTTCTTT.

This clonotype has only one observation. The rearrangement links TRBV29-1 to TRBJ2-2; D may be TRBD1 (5 bases). The CDR3 loop spans 12 amino acids. Germline CDR1 SQVTM, CDR2 ANQGSEA. The V end was cut by 5 bases, the J end by 1 base, with 5 bases between. CDR3 residues: CSVTGNTGELFF. In DNA form, the CDR3 reads TGCAGCGTTACAGGGAACACCGGGGAGCTGTTTTTT.

The chain uses TRBV24-1 and TRBJ2-3, with D maybe TRBD2 (5 bases). The germline CDR1 and CDR2 sequences are KGHDR and SFDVKD. Trimming took off 0 bases at V and 5 bases at J, with 8 bases between the two ends. The CDR3 extends over 14 amino acids. The chain's CDR3 is CATSDLQAGDTQYF. The CDR3 nucleotides read TGTGCCACCAGTGATTTGCAGGCGGGAGATACGCAGTATTTT.

This clonotype was seen at least ten times. This chain uses TRBV7-2 with TRBJ2-7; 9 bases are shared with TRBD1. The CDR3 is made up of 16 amino acids. In germline, CDR1 is SGHTA, CDR2 FQGNSA. The trim removed 6 bases at V and 6 bases at J, leaving 15 bases unmatched. The CDR3 loop is CASRGGAGTGPSEQYF. CDR3 nucleotides: TGTGCCAGCAGGGGGGGGGCCGGGACAGGGCCTTCCGAGCAGTACTTC.

The sample holds many counts of this clonotype. The chain has TRBV24-1 and TRBJ2-3, with a weak D call TRBD2 (6 bases). The CDR3 is 14 amino acids. Germline lookup yields CDR1 KGHDR and CDR2 SFDVKD. V was trimmed by 7 bases and J by 6 bases, leaving 16 bases between them. CDR3 loop: CATRGVTSSDTQYF. Here the CDR3 DNA reads TGTGCCACCAGAGGGGTGACTAGTTCTGATACGCAGTATTTT.

The V call is TRBV7-9, the J call TRBJ1-6, with D unresolved. This CDR3 contains 14 residues. Trimming left V 2 bases short and J 3 bases short, with 5 bases between. Germline V gene lookup returns CDR1 SEHNR and CDR2 FQNEAQ (reference sequence). CDR3 bases: TGTGCCAGCAGCTTATCGGACTATAATTCACCCCTCCACTTT. It encodes CASSLSDYNSPLHF.

V usage is TRBV2 and J usage is TRBJ2-5; perhaps TRBD2 as D (6 bases). CDR3 length equals 14 residues. In germline, CDR1 is SNHLY, CDR2 FYNNEI. V shed 7 bases and J shed 2 bases, with 14 bases lying between them. In nucleotides, the CDR3 is TGTGCCAGCAAATCATTCGCGGGGCAAGAGACCCAGTACTTC. Its protein product is CASKSFAGQETQYF.

The chain has TRBV15 and TRBJ2-5, with a weak D call TRBD2 (6 bases). V gave up 0 bases and J gave up 5 bases, with 10 bases separating them. The CDR3 contains 14 residues. From germline, CDR1 is LNHNV and CDR2 YYDKDF (reference sequence). This CDR3 is CATSREEGWETQYF. For the CDR3, the DNA is TGTGCCACCAGCAGAGAGGAGGGGTGGGAGACCCAGTACTTC. The complete variable domain, with remaining parts taken from reference TRBV15 and TRBJ2-5, reads DAMVIQNPRYQVTQFGKPVTLSCSQTLNHNVMYWYQQKSSQAPKLLFHYYDKDFNNEADTPDNFQSRRPNTSFCFLDIRSPGLGDTAMYLCATSREEGWETQYFGPGTRLLVL.

The rearrangement links TRBV11-2 to TRBJ2-3; a possible D gene is TRBD2 (5 bases). Germline loops: CDR1 SGHAT, CDR2 FQNNGV. The CDR3 length is 14 residues. The germline V and J ends were trimmed by 2 bases and 5 bases, with 11 bases remaining between them. For the CDR3, the DNA is TGTGCCAGCAGCTTAACTCCCCGGGGAGATACGCAGTATTTT. Translation: CASSLTPRGDTQYF. Variable domain in full (rest from reference TRBV11-2 and TRBJ2-3): EAGVAQSPRYKIIEKRQSVAFWCNPISGHATLYWYQQILGQGPKLLIQFQNNGVVDDSQLPKDRFSAERLKGVDSTLKIQPAKLEDSAVYLCASSLTPRGDTQYFGPGTRLTVL.

This chain uses TRBV29-1 with TRBJ2-1; D is possibly TRBD2 (5 bases). The CDR3 has 14 amino acids. CDR1 and CDR2 from the germline V gene are SQVTM and ANQGSEA. V lost 2 bases, J lost 3 bases, and 11 bases lay in between. Written as DNA, the CDR3 is TGCAGCGTTGAATCCCGGGGTGTCTACAATGAGCAGTTCTTC. Protein product: CSVESRGVYNEQFF.

This clonotype was counted at least ten times. The rearrangement links TRBV6-2 or TRBV6-3 to TRBJ2-1; 8 bases line up with TRBD1. V lost 2 bases and J lost 14; bases outside the gene matches: 5. The CDR3 spans 12 residues. CDR1 and CDR2 (germline): MNHEY, SVGEGT. CDR3 sequence (DNA): TGTGCCAGCAGTTACGAGACAGGGGAGGAGTTCTTC. This gives the protein CASSYETGEEFF.

This clonotype was picked up a small number of times. The chain is built from TRBV25-1 and TRBJ2-1; D is unclear. Between the trimmed V and J ends, which lost 4 bases and 5 bases, there was a span of 9 bases. Germline V gene data show CDR1 as MGHDK and CDR2 as SYGVNS. CDR3 length equals 13 residues. The CDR3 loop reads CASSGEPDNEQFF. The CDR3 DNA follows: TGTGCCAGCAGTGGAGAACCGGACAATGAGCAGTTCTTC.

This clonotype appeared a few times. This chain connects TRBV11-2 to TRBJ2-1; 7 bases fit TRBD1. Trimming took 2 bases from V and 0 from J; bases not matched to a gene: 1. The germline V gene encodes CDR1 SGHAT and CDR2 FQNNGV. The length of the CDR3 is 15 residues. CDR3 sequence reads: CASSLPGGSYNEQFF. CDR3 nucleotide sequence: TGTGCCAGCAGCTTACCAGGGGGCTCCTACAATGAGCAGTTCTTC.

J is TRBJ1-3 and V is TRBV7-6; tentative D call: TRBD1 (6 bases). Between the trimmed V and J ends, which lost 5 bases and 6 bases, there was a span of 14 bases. The length of the CDR3 is 14 residues. Germline values: CDR1 SGHVS, CDR2 FNYEAQ. DNA of the CDR3: TGTGCCAGCAGCCCTGGTGGGGGCGAAAACACCATATATTTT. It is translated as CASSPGGGENTIYF.

The V gene is TRBV6-5, the J gene TRBJ1-3; possibly TRBD1 for D (5 bases). V was pared by 10 bases and J by 0 bases, with 22 bases between. Germline V CDR1 and CDR2: MNHEY, SVGAGI. The CDR3 totals 17 residues. The CDR3 is CATSGTEIPTSGNTIYF. In DNA, the CDR3 is TGTGCCACCTCCGGGACGGAGATTCCTACCTCTGGAAACACCATATATTTT.